The 7 T cell receptor beta chains given below trace back to one sample, sequenced in a study of OX40 agonist ivuxolimab in advanced cancers. TCRdb's copy holds only in-frame clones and misses some; the assay was immunoSEQ multiplex PCR. The table shows about 73,000 clones, with 88% occurring only once. The sample in question was CD4+ or CD8+ T cells sorted from blood, obtained in a trial of the OX40 agonist ivuxolimab. The receptors derive from an adult with an advanced solid tumor such as melanoma, head and neck, liver or kidney cancer.

The chain uses TRBV29-1 and TRBJ1-3, with no clear D. CDR1 and CDR2 (germline): SQVTM, ANQGSEA. This CDR3 spans 13 amino acids. V dropped 7 bases and J dropped 0 bases, with 10 bases sitting between them. In DNA form, the CDR3 reads TGCAGCGCCTCGCTAGGCTCTGGAAACACCATATATTTT. It specifies CSASLGSGNTIYF. Drawing the rest from reference TRBV29-1 and TRBJ1-3, the complete variable domain is SAVISQKPSRDICQRGTSLTIQCQVDSQVTMMFWYRQQPGQSLTLIATANQGSEATYESGFVIDKFPISRPNLTFSTLTVSNMSPEDSSIYLCSASLGSGNTIYFGEGSWLTVV.

The chain is built from TRBV28 and TRBJ2-6, with 8 bases matching TRBD1. The CDR3 has 16 residues. Germline V gene lookup returns CDR1 MDHEN and CDR2 SYDVKM. The J segment lost 0 bases and the V segment lost 10 bases, leaving 8 bases of the junction unmatched. CDR3 DNA: TGTGCCACCCGGGGCAGGGGGCTCTCTGGGGCCAACGTCCTGACTTTC. Protein: CATRGRGLSGANVLTF.

V is TRBV28 and J is TRBJ1-6, with D uncertain. Germline values: CDR1 MDHEN, CDR2 SYDVKM. Trimming removed 8 bases from V and 1 base from J, with 9 bases in between. This CDR3 spans 14 amino acids. The CDR3 sequence: CASRSESYNSPLHF. CDR3 nucleotide sequence: TGTGCCAGCCGTTCGGAGTCCTATAATTCACCCCTCCACTTT.

The V call is TRBV6-1, the J call TRBJ2-4, with TRBD2 identical over 11 bases. The CDR3 runs to 17 residues. CDR1 MNHNS and CDR2 SASEGT come from the germline V gene. The junction had 6 bases not matched to a gene; V was cut back by 4 bases and J by 1 base. CDR3 residues: CASSVAGGRGAKNIQYF. The CDR3 nucleotides are TGTGCCAGCAGTGTAGCGGGAGGGCGTGGGGCCAAAAACATTCAGTACTTC.

V usage is TRBV4-1 and J usage is TRBJ2-5, with D tentatively TRBD2 (7 bases). The V gene's germline CDR1 is MGHRA and CDR2 YSYEKL. The CDR3 consists of 14 residues. The V end lost 3 bases, the J end lost 5 bases, and 13 bases lay between the germline ends. CDR3 bases: TGCGCCAGCAGCCATGCGGGGGCCGGGGAGACCCAGTACTTC. This sequence encodes CASSHAGAGETQYF.

The chain joins TRBV7-9 to TRBJ2-7; the D is unclear. V was cut by 2 bases and J by 2 bases, with 13 bases left in between. The germline V gene has CDR1 SEHNR and CDR2 FQNEAQ (reference sequence). The CDR3 is 15 amino acids. CDR3 coding DNA: TGTGCCAGCAGCTTAACCCAGAAAGGCGCCTACGAGCAGTACTTC. It translates to CASSLTQKGAYEQYF. Full variable domain (outside the CDR3, taken from reference TRBV7-9 and TRBJ2-7): DTGVSQNPRHKITKRGQNVTFRCDPISEHNRLYWYRQTLGQGPEFLTYFQNEAQLEKSRLLSDRFSAERPKGSFSTLEIQRTEQGDSAMYLCASSLTQKGAYEQYFGPGTRLTVT.

The rearrangement links TRBV27 to TRBJ1-2; no clear D. Trimming took off 7 bases at V and 0 bases at J, with 15 bases between the two ends. Germline CDR1 reads MNHEY; CDR2 reads SMNVEV (reference sequence). The CDR3 is 15 residues long. CDR3 nucleotide sequence: TGTGCCAGCACCTTATCCCCGGGGACTAACTATGGCTACACCTTC. It yields the protein CASTLSPGTNYGYTF.